Presented here are 27 T cell receptor beta chains from one specimen sequenced in a study of OX40 agonist ivuxolimab in advanced cancers. Profiling relied on immunoSEQ multiplex PCR, and the TCRdb table lists in-frame clones only, not all of them. This table has tens of thousands of clones, around four fifths appearing once. The source was CD4+ or CD8+ T cells sorted from blood, collected in a trial of the OX40 agonist ivuxolimab. All receptors derive from an adult with an advanced solid tumor such as melanoma, head and neck, liver or kidney cancer.

The CDR3: CASSPLAGGGSETQYF. Written as DNA, the CDR3 is TGTGCCAGCAGCCCACTAGCGGGGGGCGGCAGCGAGACCCAGTACTTC. V gene TRBV14 combines with J gene TRBJ2-5; 12 nucleotides align to TRBD2. This CDR3 region has 16 residues. Germline trimming cut 4 bases from V and 5 bases from J; bases unmatched to any gene: 8. CDR1 and CDR2 from the germline V gene are SGHDN and FVKESK. The whole variable domain, filled in from reference TRBV14 and TRBJ2-5, reads EAGVTQFPSHSVIEKGQTVTLRCDPISGHDNLYWYRRVMGKEIKFLLHFVKESKQDESGMPNNRFLAERTGGTYSTLKVQPAELEDSGVYFCASSPLAGGGSETQYFGPGTRLLVL.

The chain uses TRBV6-5 and TRBJ2-7, with a possible D match to TRBD1 (6 bases). CDR3 size: 15 residues. Germline V gives CDR1 MNHEY, CDR2 SVGAGI. Trimming removed 6 bases at V and 5 bases at J, with 20 bases between. CDR3 bases: TGTGCCAGCAGGACCCCAAGAACAGGGTGGAACGAGCAGTACTTC. It specifies CASRTPRTGWNEQYF.

The rearrangement links TRBV11-2 to TRBJ2-1; D is unresolved. CDR3 length equals 16 residues. CDR1 and CDR2 from the germline V gene are SGHAT and FQNNGV. The V end was cut by 4 bases, the J end by 0 bases, with 13 bases between. DNA for the CDR3: TGTGCCAGCAGCTCCCAGCGCGTTAGCTCCTACAATGAGCAGTTCTTC. Translated: CASSSQRVSSYNEQFF.

The chain employs TRBV6-5 and TRBJ1-2; 10 bases match TRBD1. The germline gives CDR1 MNHEY, CDR2 SVGAGI. CDR3 length equals 15 residues. V was pared by 5 bases and J by 3 bases, with 6 bases of the junction left unmatched. CDR3 in amino acids: CASSREDRGYYGYTF. The CDR3 nucleotides are TGTGCCAGCAGTCGCGAGGACAGGGGGTACTATGGCTACACCTTC.

The chain carries TRBV9 and TRBJ2-5; no definite D call. Trimming took 0 bases from V and 0 from J, leaving 6 bases between them. This CDR3 comprises 14 residues. Germline-derived CDR1 and CDR2 are SGDLS and YYNGEE. CDR3 bases: TGTGCCAGCAGCGTAGGAGCTTACCAAGAGACCCAGTACTTC. Translated, it gives CASSVGAYQETQYF.

The chain joins TRBV30 to TRBJ1-1; 7 positions match TRBD1. V lost 8 bases and J lost 1; bases outside the gene matches: 10. This CDR3 contains 14 residues. In germline, CDR1 is GTSNPN, CDR2 SVGIG (reference sequence). The CDR3 sequence: CAGTTGIENTEAFF. CDR3 in DNA: TGTGCCGGAACGACAGGGATCGAGAACACTGAAGCTTTCTTT. The whole variable domain, remainder taken from reference TRBV30 and TRBJ1-1, is SQTIHQWPATLVQPVGSPLSLECTVEGTSNPNLYWYRQAAGRGLQLLFYSVGIGQISSEVPQNLSASRPQDRQFILSSKKLLLSDSGFYLCAGTTGIENTEAFFGQGTRLTVV.

J is TRBJ1-6 and V is TRBV6-5; weak D call: TRBD1 (6 bases). The CDR3 contains 13 residues. The germline CDR1 and CDR2 sequences are MNHEY and SVGAGI. V was trimmed by 5 bases and J by 8 bases, leaving 10 bases between them. This CDR3 reads CASSQGRDSPLHF. In nucleotides, the CDR3 is TGTGCCAGCAGTCAGGGGAGGGATTCACCCCTCCACTTT.

The chain couples TRBV5-1 to TRBJ2-7, with a weak D call TRBD2 (5 bases). Germline lookup yields CDR1 SGHRS and CDR2 YFSETQ. Trimming cost V 0 bases and J 0 bases, with 22 bases left between them. The CDR3 contains 19 residues. The CDR3 spells CASSLDAPLYREGSYEQYF. In DNA, the CDR3 is TGCGCCAGCAGCTTGGACGCGCCCCTATACCGGGAAGGCTCCTACGAGCAGTACTTC. Full variable domain (missing parts from reference TRBV5-1 and TRBJ2-7): KAGVTQTPRYLIKTRGQQVTLSCSPISGHRSVSWYQQTPGQGLQFLFEYFSETQRNKGNFPGRFSGRQFSNSRSEMNVSTLELGDSALYLCASSLDAPLYREGSYEQYFGPGTRLTVT.

This chain joins TRBV21-1 and TRBJ1-3. TRBV21-1 is a pseudogene segment. The CDR3 extends over 14 amino acids. The CDR3: CASQEGNPGNTIYF. DNA for the CDR3: TGTGCCAGTCAGGAGGGGAACCCTGGAAACACCATATATTTT.

The chain employs TRBV11-3 and TRBJ2-3, with D perhaps assigned TRBD1 or TRBD2 (6 bases each). Per germline, CDR1 SGHNT and CDR2 YENEEA. This CDR3 is 14 amino acids long. V shed 10 bases and J shed 2 bases, with 16 bases lying between them. This chain's CDR3 is CAIRPGGPTDTQYF. The DNA of the CDR3 is TGTGCCATCCGTCCTGGGGGGCCCACAGATACGCAGTATTTT.

This chain connects TRBV6-6 to TRBJ2-5; tentatively, D is TRBD1 (5 bases). V lost 7 bases and J lost 4, with 19 bases in between. Germline CDR1 MNHNY, CDR2 SVGAGI (reference sequence). The CDR3 is 15 residues long. CDR3 DNA: TGTGCCAGCAAACCGACAGTCCTCCGTCGAGAGACCCAGTACTTC. Translating gives CASKPTVLRRETQYF.

This sequence joins TRBV7-2 and TRBJ2-3; 10 bases align to TRBD2. The V and J ends lost 2 bases and 2 bases, in that order; junction bases with no gene match: 1. Germline CDR1 reads SGHTA; CDR2 reads FQGNSA. This CDR3 has 15 amino acids. In nucleotides, the CDR3 is TGTGCCAGCAGCTTACTAGCGGGGGACACAGATACGCAGTATTTT. As protein: CASSLLAGDTDTQYF.

The rearrangement joins TRBV7-9 to TRBJ1-1, with 7 bases identical to TRBD1. Unmatched junction bases numbered 9, after V lost 2 bases and J lost 6 bases. CDR1 is SEHNR, CDR2 FQNEAQ, per germline (reference sequence). CDR3 length: 15 residues. This CDR3 is CASSLNRGRAAEAFF. CDR3 DNA sequence: TGTGCCAGCAGCTTAAATAGGGGGCGTGCCGCTGAAGCTTTCTTT.

This chain uses TRBV7-9 with TRBJ2-5, with D possibly matching TRBD2 (6 bases). Germline CDR1 SEHNR, CDR2 FQNEAQ (reference sequence). V was trimmed by 5 bases and J by 7 bases, leaving 20 bases between them. CDR3 length: 15 residues. The chain's CDR3 is CASSPWVGRDGTQYF. The DNA for the CDR3 is TGTGCCAGCAGCCCCTGGGTAGGGCGGGATGGGACCCAGTACTTC.

V usage is TRBV6-1 and J usage is TRBJ2-3; D not resolved. This CDR3 is 15 amino acids long. V dropped 4 bases and J dropped 10 bases, with 21 bases sitting between them. The germline CDR1 and CDR2 sequences are MNHNS and SASEGT. In nucleotides, the CDR3 is TGTGCCAGCAGTGGACGTAACTCCCTAGACCCATCGCAGTATTTT. Translating it yields CASSGRNSLDPSQYF.

The V and J genes are TRBV7-2 and TRBJ2-7, with TRBD1 identical over 11 bases. The CDR3 length is 14 residues. V shed 8 bases and J 2 bases; nucleotides not matched to a gene: 5. Germline CDR1 SGHTA, CDR2 FQGNSA. CDR3 residues: CASSRTGGPYEQYF. DNA of the CDR3: TGTGCCAGCTCCCGGACAGGGGGCCCCTACGAGCAGTACTTC.

This clone was counted only a few times. The gene calls are TRBV6-6 and TRBJ1-1, with D unresolved. V was clipped by 8 bases and J by 3 bases, with 7 bases between them. Germline lookup yields CDR1 MNHNY and CDR2 SVGAGI (reference sequence). The CDR3 sequence is 11 residues long. CDR3 region: CASREDTEAFF. In DNA form, the CDR3 reads TGTGCCAGCCGGGAGGACACTGAAGCTTTCTTT.

This clone was seen only a few times. The chain recombines TRBV14 with TRBJ2-2; D tentatively fits TRBD1 or TRBD2 (5 bases each). CDR1 is SGHDN and CDR2 is FVKESK in the germline V gene. The CDR3 extends over 15 amino acids. Trimming removed 1 base at V and 5 bases at J, with 11 bases between. CDR3: CASSQARGRTGELFF. CDR3 nucleotides: TGTGCCAGCAGCCAAGCACGGGGCCGGACCGGGGAGCTGTTTTTT.

The chain uses TRBV12-5 and TRBJ2-1; tentatively, D is TRBD1 or TRBD2 (7 bases each). Trimming shortened V by 5 bases and J by 9 bases, and 20 bases separated the two germline ends. Per the germline V gene, CDR1 is LGHNT and CDR2 is FRNRAP. CDR3 length: 15 amino acids. The CDR3 protein is CASGPGEGAMGEQFF. For the CDR3, the DNA is TGTGCTAGTGGTCCAGGGGAGGGGGCAATGGGTGAGCAGTTCTTC.

The V and J genes are TRBV6-1 and TRBJ1-1; 9 nucleotides agree with TRBD1. The CDR3 consists of 13 residues. Trimming at V came to 8 bases and at J to 7 bases, leaving 8 bases not matched to a gene. The germline V gene encodes CDR1 MNHNS and CDR2 SASEGT. CDR3 nucleotides: TGTGCCAGCGCTCCCGGGACAGGGTATGAAGCTTTCTTT. Its translation is CASAPGTGYEAFF.

The chain carries TRBV29-1 and TRBJ2-7; TRBD1 aligns across 10 bases. V was pared by 5 bases and J by 2 bases, with 6 bases of the junction left unmatched. CDR3 size: 14 residues. Germline assignment: CDR1 SQVTM and CDR2 ANQGSEA. The CDR3 nucleotides read TGCAGCGTTAAGACCGGGACAGGGGCCTACGAGCAGTACTTC. It codes for CSVKTGTGAYEQYF.

V and J are TRBV5-4 and TRBJ1-1; 10 nucleotides match TRBD1. Germline V lookup: CDR1 SGHNT, CDR2 YYREEE (reference sequence). This CDR3 is 15 amino acids long. Trimming removed 4 bases from V and 0 bases from J; junction bases left unmatched: 3. The CDR3 region is CASSAGQGMNTEAFF. DNA for the CDR3: TGTGCCAGCAGCGCGGGACAGGGGATGAACACTGAAGCTTTCTTT.

This clone was seen a single time. The rearrangement links TRBV5-4 to TRBJ2-7, with 11 bases that match TRBD2. The J segment lost 5 bases and the V segment lost 0 bases, leaving 1 base of the junction unmatched. The CDR3 is 14 amino acids. Per the germline V gene, CDR1 is SGHNT and CDR2 is YYREEE (reference sequence). The CDR3 protein is CASSLELAGDEQYF. Written as DNA, the CDR3 is TGTGCCAGCAGCTTGGAACTAGCGGGGGACGAGCAGTACTTC.

This clone was seen a few times. The V gene is TRBV9, the J gene TRBJ2-1; TRBD2 aligns across 11 bases. Germline trimming cut 4 bases from V and 2 bases from J; bases unmatched to any gene: 11. This CDR3 comprises 18 residues. Germline assignment: CDR1 SGDLS and CDR2 YYNGEE. CDR3 DNA: TGTGCCAGCAGCCTCGGGACTAGCGGATCCACGCCCTACAATGAGCAGTTCTTC. Translation gives CASSLGTSGSTPYNEQFF.

The V and J genes are TRBV6-1 and TRBJ2-7, with 9 bases fitting TRBD1. The CDR3 loop spans 15 amino acids. Germline V lookup: CDR1 MNHNS, CDR2 SASEGT. Losses at the gene ends were 6 bases for V and 2 bases for J; bases not matched to a gene: 8. The CDR3: CASRPTGQGTYEQYF. In DNA form, the CDR3 reads TGTGCCAGCAGACCCACGGGACAGGGTACCTACGAGCAGTACTTC.

V gene TRBV7-2 combines with J gene TRBJ2-7; 7 bases are a match to TRBD1. This CDR3 is 13 amino acids long. Germline assignment: CDR1 SGHTA and CDR2 FQGNSA. The junction had 4 bases not matched to a gene; V was cut back by 5 bases and J by 3 bases. CDR3 sequence reads: CASSTRTGYEQYF. The CDR3 DNA reads as TGTGCCAGCAGCACCAGGACAGGCTACGAGCAGTACTTC.

The rearrangement joins TRBV10-3 to TRBJ2-7; 12 bases line up with TRBD2. The V segment lost 6 bases and the J segment 5 bases; nucleotides outside the gene matches: 8. This CDR3 has 15 residues. The V gene's germline CDR1 is ENHRY and CDR2 SYGVKD. This chain's CDR3 is CAISLTSGGTNEQYF. CDR3 in DNA: TGTGCCATCAGCCTAACTAGCGGGGGGACAAACGAGCAGTACTTC.